This record concerns one T cell receptor beta chain sequence. Its antigen is not yet known. One base away there is no much larger clone; base qualities are not given. The entry originates in a study of beta chain features in type 1 diabetes (dated by TCRdb to 2016 to 2018). Notes on the research overall: Patients and healthy donors did not differ in mean age, gender distribution, total cell number or subset yield. A total of 85 million to 110 million sorted cells were examined across all samples, and RNA yield correlated strongly with the number of cells per subset. In the study, recently diagnosed type 1 diabetes patients and matched healthy donors were compared on the TCRB repertoires of their sorted circulating CD4+ T cell subsets. Whereas all 30 or so donors provided naive and central memory subsets, regulatory and stem cell-like memory subsets were isolated from just 8 patients and roughly 8 healthy donors. Study-wide findings and limitations: Shorter templates might be favored by PCR, yet because patient and control samples were amplified and corrected together, any such skew would affect both groups equally. Patients with type 1 diabetes made fewer insertions and deleted more nucleotides at VDJ recombination sites, implying thymic rearrangement abnormalities. Naive, central memory and regulatory TCRB repertoires appeared to be more alike among patients than among healthy donors. Because cDNA was sequenced instead of genomic DNA, highly expressing activated cells could be over-represented, though the groups showed no difference in activation or CD3 levels. Because small numbers of individuals were included in the HLA sub-analyses, any influence of HLA type on TCRB rearrangement was left unresolved. Type 1 diabetes patients showed a moderate but significant shortening of TCRB CDR3 length in all four CD4+ subsets.

The germline V gene encodes CDR1 GTSNPN and CDR2 SVGIG (reference sequence). V loses 2 bases of germline sequence and J loses 5 bases, and the interval between the two ends is 12 bases. Inclusive of the bounding cysteine and phenylalanine, the CDR3 is 13 residues long. Just the 39-base CDR3 DNA is kept, in frame starting at base 1. All of the isolated RNA was reverse transcribed with the High Capacity cDNA Reverse Transcription Kit, so expressed TCRB transcripts were sequenced. Deep immunoSEQ sequencing was performed on naive, central memory and regulatory T cell samples, with an average of around 3.5 million total reads per sample. Sorted cells were lysed in RLT buffer and RNA was extracted with DNase-treated RNeasy Micro or Mini kits, depending on cell number. To prevent cross-contamination, each cell subset was processed individually, whereas patient and healthy donor samples were processed jointly. The immunoSEQ multiplex PCR was used to amplify TCRB sequences from cDNA, generating 87-bp fragments that spanned the CDR3 region. Sequencing of the amplicons was done on the Illumina HiSeq platform. The paper's processing steps were these. PCR bias was computationally corrected using synthetic template baselines, reads within Hamming distance 2 were collapsed, and singletons that could not be merged were discarded. By aligning reads against IMGT, V, D and J genes, CDR3 length, and insertions or deletions at six rearrangement sites were assigned. Clonotype counts were normalized to sorted cell number within each subset before computing true diversity and Gini coefficients with the tcR R package. The overlap coefficient, calculated on TCRB nucleotide sequences, was used to quantify repertoire sharing. Out-of-frame TCRB sequences from naive cells were analyzed as a proxy for the pre-selection repertoire. The table comes from immuneACCESS by way of TCRdb, which keeps in-frame sequences with V and J called. Part of the clones is missing from these tables; in studies checked, under half for an unresolved V gene and the rest for unknown reasons. For V, J and clone size, that table is used; D and trimming come from the DNA. This sample lists about 660,000 clones; 11% to 15% were detected once. Clones ranked in the top ten supply 0.04% of the sample.

From each donor, a single peripheral blood sample of around 120 mL on average was drawn into heparinised tubes. A BD FACSAria II and a panel including CD45RO, CCR7, CD25, CD127, CD95 and CD27 were used to sort naive, central memory, regulatory and stem cell-like memory CD4+ T cells. A purity above 98% was achieved for all sorted populations. Right away, PBMCs were isolated by Lymphoprep density gradient centrifugation and were stained directly, with no culture step. So that batch effects would be minimized, each experiment stained and sorted samples in pairs, pairing one healthy donor with one patient.

Input material: naive CD4+ T cells from blood. The sample's cell subset or site label, in plain terms: true naive CD4+ T cells. This receptor chain uses TRBV30 and TRBJ1-2; the best D guess is TRBD1, with 6 bases matching. This sequence was found in a man younger than 30 with type 1 diabetes. The CDR3 protein sequence reads: CAWSRDTPYGYTF. The bases read TGTGCCTGGAGTCGGGACACCCCTTATGGCTACACCTTC.